One T cell receptor beta chain is described in this entry. TCRdb redid the calling of the 5' RACE reads with MiXCR, one entry per CDR3 protein. The table includes just under 600,000 distinct CDR3 sequences, about 13% detected once. The sample belongs to a study of T cells after yellow fever vaccination. This CDR3 contains 18 residues. Germline-derived CDR1 and CDR2 are MGHDK and SYGVNS. The V and J ends lost 4 bases and 2 bases, in that order; junction bases with no gene match: 11. The sequencing here drew on PBMCs, taken on the day of the yellow fever booster vaccination. The chain is built from TRBV25-1 and TRBJ2-4, with 10 bases fitting TRBD2. The source of this sequence is a man younger than 45 who received the YFV17D yellow fever vaccine. The CDR3 bases are TGTGCCAGCAGTGGCCCTCCTAGCGGGAGTAGGCCCAAAAACATTCAGTACTTC. It yields the protein CASSGPPSGSRPKNIQYF.